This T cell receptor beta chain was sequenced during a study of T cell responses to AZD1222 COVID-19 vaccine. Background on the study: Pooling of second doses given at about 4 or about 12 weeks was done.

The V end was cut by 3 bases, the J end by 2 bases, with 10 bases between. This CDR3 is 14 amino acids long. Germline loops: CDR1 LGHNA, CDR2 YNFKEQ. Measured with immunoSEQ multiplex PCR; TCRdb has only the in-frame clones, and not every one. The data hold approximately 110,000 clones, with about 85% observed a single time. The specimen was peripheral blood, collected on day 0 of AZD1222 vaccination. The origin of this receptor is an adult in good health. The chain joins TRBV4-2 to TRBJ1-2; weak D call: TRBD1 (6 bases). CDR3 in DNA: TGTGCCAGCAGCCACCCCCAGGGGAACTATGGCTACACCTTC. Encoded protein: CASSHPQGNYGYTF.